This T cell receptor beta chain comes out of a study of shared clonotypes between healthy human individuals. CDR1 is SGHVS, CDR2 FQNEAQ, per germline. The CDR3 length is 13 residues. V was trimmed by 5 bases and J by 3 bases, leaving 10 bases between them. Profiled with immunoSEQ multiplex PCR; TCRdb holds only in-frame clones, not every one. The sample carries about 2.4 million clones, approximately 94% recorded once. The TCR was taken from a man aged 18 to 29 in good health. Some clones in this sample may be carry-over from other donors' samples. Source material: naive CD4+ T cells from PBMCs. Subset given: CD45RA+ positively selected. The J gene is TRBJ2-5, the V gene TRBV7-8; no definite D call. The CDR3 DNA reads TGTGCCAGCAGCCCCGTCAGGAAAGAGACCCAGTACTTC. Protein sequence: CASSPVRKETQYF.